A selection of T cell receptor beta chains follows, all from one sample in a study of human T cells and chemical hapten exposure. TCRdb re-analysed the RACE reads in MiXCR, keeping a single row per CDR3 protein. The sample records over 80,000 distinct CDR3 sequences, around 9.9% being singletons. This specimen consisted of whole blood, obtained in connection with sensitization to the hapten diphenylcyclopropenone (DPC). All receptors derive from a woman in her twenties or thirties with alopecia areata. Some clones in this sample may be carry-over from other donors' samples. CDR3s include the opening cysteine and the closing phenylalanine or tryptophan. D genes are given only for firm matches. The size entry is marked missing in some rows and otherwise reads once, few, many or a size class.

D	size	J	V	DNA	CDR3
-	many	TRBJ1-6	TRBV6-1	TGTGCCAGCAGCCCTACGCAGGGGTACCGGATTTCACCCCTCCACTTT	CASSPTQGYRISPLHF
-	many	TRBJ1-4	TRBV18	TGTGCCAGCTCACCGTCCAACGCGGGGGAAAAACTGTTTTTT	CASSPSNAGEKLFF
-	few	TRBJ1-2	TRBV28	TGTGCCAGCGGAGGTTACAGCGACTACACCTTC	CASGGYSDYTF
-	-	TRBJ2-3	TRBV7-2	TGTGCCAGCAGCTCCCGTGGAGCCTTTAGCACAGATACGCAGTATTTT	CASSSRGAFSTDTQYF
-	few	TRBJ2-2	TRBV12-2	TGTGCAAGTCGCTTAGCCTTACCAAGAGTCACCGGGGAGCTGTTTTTT	CASRLALPRVTGELFF
-	many	TRBJ1-3	TRBV29-1	TGCAGCGTTACCGAACAGGATTCAAACACCATATATTTT	CSVTEQDSNTIYF
TRBD1	many	TRBJ1-5	TRBV20-1	TGCAGTGCGGTACCGGGACAGGGGGCCTTTAGCAATCAGCCCCAGCATTTT	CSAVPGQGAFSNQPQHF
-	many	TRBJ2-5	TRBV13	TGTGCCAGCAGCTCAATCAGCGCAGGGCGAGAGACCCAGTACTTC	CASSSISAGRETQYF
-	-	TRBJ2-7	TRBV2	TGTGCCAGCAGTGAAGCGGGGGGACGGAACTCCTACGAGCAGTACTTC	CASSEAGGRNSYEQYF
-	many	TRBJ2-3	TRBV2	TGTGCCATCTATGCAGATACGCAGTATTTT	CAIYADTQYF
TRBD1	few	TRBJ2-1	TRBV6-5	TGTGCCAGCAGTTACTCCCGGGACAGGGGCCGGAATGAGCAGTTCTTC	CASSYSRDRGRNEQFF
-	few	TRBJ1-1	TRBV12-3/TRBV12-4	TGTGCCAGCAGTAAGCCGGGCTCAACTGAAGCTTTCTTT	CASSKPGSTEAFF
-	many	TRBJ2-7	TRBV6-2/TRBV6-3	TGTGCCAGCAGTTACTCGATCAGCTCAACGAGCTCCTACGAGCAGTACTTC	CASSYSISSTSSYEQYF
-	many	TRBJ2-1	TRBV6-6	TGTGCCAGCAGTTACGAGGGACTCGGCCGGGGTGAGCAGTTCTTC	CASSYEGLGRGEQFF
-	many	TRBJ2-5	TRBV7-6	TGTGCCAGCAGCTTAGAGGGGGAACCCCAAGAGACCCAGTACTTC	CASSLEGEPQETQYF
-	many	TRBJ1-2	TRBV28	TGTGCCAGCGTTAGGGACCCCCTCTATGGCTACACCTTC	CASVRDPLYGYTF
TRBD2	few	TRBJ2-1	TRBV27	TGTGCCAGCGCCATCAGGGGGGGACTAGCTTTTGGTAATGAGCAGTTCTTC	CASAIRGGLAFGNEQFF
TRBD1	many	TRBJ1-1	TRBV20-1	TGCAGTGCTAGGGGGACAGGGTCTGAGACTGAAGCTTTCTTT	CSARGTGSETEAFF
-	-	TRBJ2-2	TRBV28	TGTGCCAGCCGGGGGGCGAGGTCCACCGGGGAGCTGTTTTTT	CASRGARSTGELFF
-	many	TRBJ1-1	TRBV29-1	TGCAGCGTTGAATCGGGACAGAACACTGAAGCTTTCTTT	CSVESGQNTEAFF
-	many	TRBJ2-4	TRBV28	TGTGCCAGCAGAGAGGGGGGAGCCAAAAACATTCAGTACTTC	CASREGGAKNIQYF
-	-	TRBJ2-7	TRBV19	TGTGCCGGCTCCAGGGGTTCCTACGAGCAGTACTTC	CAGSRGSYEQYF
-	many	TRBJ2-1	TRBV7-6	TGTGCCAGCAGCCTGAATCCACCGGGACAAAGTTACAATGAGCAGTTCTTC	CASSLNPPGQSYNEQFF
-	-	TRBJ2-1	TRBV4-1	TGCGCCAGCAGCCAAGCAGTGGAGAATGAGCAGTTCTTC	CASSQAVENEQFF
-	-	TRBJ2-2	TRBV20-1	TGCAGTGCTAGGATCAGGGAGACCGGGGAGCTGTTTTTT	CSARIRETGELFF
-	few	TRBJ2-3	TRBV7-2	TGTGCCAGCAGCCGACCGGGGAGCACAGATACGCAGTATTTT	CASSRPGSTDTQYF
-	-	TRBJ2-1	TRBV7-3	TGTGCCAGCAGCCAAGATAGCGGAGGGAACAATGAGCAGTTCTTC	CASSQDSGGNNEQFF
-	-	TRBJ2-6	TRBV5-1	TGCGCCAGCAGACCAGGACCTGGGGCCAACGTCCTGACTTTC	CASRPGPGANVLTF
-	many	TRBJ1-4	TRBV20-1	TGCAGTGTTAACCCGGGCGGAATAGGGGAAAAACTGTTTTTT	CSVNPGGIGEKLFF
-	-	TRBJ2-1	TRBV7-9	TGTGCCAGCAGCTCAGCCGGATACAATGAGCAGTTCTTC	CASSSAGYNEQFF
TRBD1	many	TRBJ1-1	TRBV27	TGTGCCAGCAATCGACAGGGACCGAACACTGAAGCTTTCTTT	CASNRQGPNTEAFF
-	-	TRBJ1-5	TRBV3-1	TGTGCCAGCAGCCATGGTCAGGGAAATCAGCCCCAGCATTTT	CASSHGQGNQPQHF
-	many	TRBJ2-1	TRBV6-1	TGTGCCAGCAGAGGACGGACTTCTCCCCTGGATGAGCAGTTCTTC	CASRGRTSPLDEQFF
-	many	TRBJ2-2	TRBV29-1	TGCAGCGTTGAGTTGGGGAGCGTTACTACCGGGGAGCTGTTTTTT	CSVELGSVTTGELFF
TRBD1	-	TRBJ1-5	TRBV28	TGTGCCGCCTCCAGGGGGAGTCAGCCCCAGCATTTT	CAASRGSQPQHF
-	many	TRBJ2-4	TRBV12-3/TRBV12-4	TGTGCCAGCAGTTTAGCGCGCAAAAACATTCAGTACTTC	CASSLARKNIQYF
-	few	TRBJ2-3	TRBV20-1	TGCAGTGCTAGGGAGTGGGGGGCCGCAGATACGCAGTATTTT	CSAREWGAADTQYF
-	-	TRBJ2-5	TRBV7-2	TGTGCCAGCAGCCAAGACACGGCAACCTTGGAGACCCAGTACTTC	CASSQDTATLETQYF
-	few	TRBJ1-4	TRBV12-3/TRBV12-4	TGTGCCAGCAGTTTCTTGGATCCCGAAAAACTGTTTTTT	CASSFLDPEKLFF
TRBD1	few	TRBJ2-1	TRBV4-1	TGCGCCAGCAGCCAAGAAGGGGGTTCTGGGACAGGGCCAGAATTC	CASSQEGGSGTGPEF
TRBD1	-	TRBJ2-7	TRBV6-6	TGTGCCAGCAGTTACGACCCTCTAAGGGGGCACTACGAGCAGTACTTC	CASSYDPLRGHYEQYF
-	many	TRBJ2-1	TRBV5-1	TGCGCCAGCAGCCCTAGTGTCTCTTCAAATGACAATGAGCAGTTCTTC	CASSPSVSSNDNEQFF
-	many	TRBJ2-1	TRBV6-2/TRBV6-3	TGTGCCGGATCTAGCGTTTGGAATGAGCAGTTCTTC	CAGSSVWNEQFF
TRBD2	many	TRBJ2-3	TRBV10-3	TGTGCCATCAGTCCGGGACTAGCGGGGTTCACAGATACGCAGTATTTT	CAISPGLAGFTDTQYF
-	many	TRBJ1-2	TRBV25-1	TGTGCCAGCAGTGCACCGGGACGGACATCCTATGGCTACACCTTC	CASSAPGRTSYGYTF
-	-	TRBJ1-4	TRBV27	TGTGCCAGCAGGAGGAATGAAAAACTGTTTTTT	CASRRNEKLFF
-	-	TRBJ1-3	TRBV29-1	TGCAGCGCCGGAACGGGCGATGGAAACACCATATATTTT	CSAGTGDGNTIYF
-	-	TRBJ1-5	TRBV6-1	TGTGCCAGCAGGGCAGGGGAATGGAATCAGCCCCAGCATTTT	CASRAGEWNQPQHF
TRBD2	many	TRBJ2-1	TRBV7-6	TGTGCCAGCAGCAGGACTAGCGGGAGAACTGAGCAGTTCTTC	CASSRTSGRTEQFF
-	many	TRBJ1-1	TRBV25-1	TGTGCCAGCAGTGTAGGCACACGGAACACTGAAGCTTTCTTT	CASSVGTRNTEAFF
-	few	TRBJ2-6	TRBV5-5	TGTGCCAGCAGTTACAAAGGGAGCTCTGGGGCCAACGTCCTGACTTTC	CASSYKGSSGANVLTF
-	many	TRBJ1-6	TRBV14	TGTGCCAGCAGCCAAGATGTGCGGAATTCACCCCTCCACTTT	CASSQDVRNSPLHF